The 30 T cell receptor beta chains listed next were all sequenced from one sample in a study of monozygotic twins with inflammatory bowel disease. TCRdb reprocessed the 5' RACE reads and keeps a single row for each CDR3 protein, giving no DNA. The sample table includes 300,000 to 450,000 distinct CDR3 sequences. The specimen sequenced was blood. These receptors all stem from a human donor with ulcerative colitis or Crohn's disease, or a healthy co-twin of an affected twin (not recorded which).

CDR3 residues: CASHHGGTNEKLFF. This rearrangement joins TRBV11-2 to TRBJ1-4; TCRdb's assignment of TRBD1 cannot be checked, as there is no DNA. CDR1 and CDR2 from the germline V gene are SGHAT and FQNNGV. CDR3 length: 14 residues.

The chain's CDR3 is CAISEASRGTDTQYF. V is TRBV10-3 and J is TRBJ2-3; TCRdb names TRBD2, which stays unverified in the absence of DNA. The CDR3 has 15 residues. In germline, CDR1 is ENHRY, CDR2 SYGVKD.

The V and J genes are TRBV20-1 and TRBJ1-2. Germline assignment: CDR1 DFQATT and CDR2 SNEGSKA (reference sequence). This CDR3 comprises 13 residues. The chain's CDR3 is CSARGGAIEGYTF.

The CDR3 sequence: CASSWDQGRYNEQFF. V and J are TRBV5-6 and TRBJ2-1. Germline CDR1 reads SGHDT; CDR2 reads YYEEEE. The CDR3 spans 15 residues. The variable domain in full, completed from reference TRBV5-6 and TRBJ2-1, reads DAGVTQSPTHLIKTRGQQVTLRCSPKSGHDTVSWYQQALGQGPQFIFQYYEEEERQRGNFPDRFSGHQFPNYSSELNVNALLLGDSALYLCASSWDQGRYNEQFFGPGTRLTVL.

The chain has TRBV19 and TRBJ1-5. This CDR3 is 15 amino acids long. Germline V gene lookup returns CDR1 LNHDA and CDR2 SQIVND (reference sequence). CDR3 region: CASSILVRTNQPQHF.

The genes are TRBV27 and TRBJ2-1; TCRdb picks TRBD2, but there is no DNA to check that call. The length of the CDR3 is 18 residues. Looked up from germline, CDR1 is MNHEY and CDR2 is SMNVEV (reference sequence). The CDR3 sequence: CASSLSKGGRTQYNEQFF.

The rearrangement joins TRBV3-1 to TRBJ1-2; TCRdb selects TRBD1, and the lack of DNA leaves this call unchecked. Germline assignment: CDR1 LGHDT and CDR2 YNNKEL (reference sequence). This CDR3 is 13 amino acids long. The CDR3 sequence: CASSLRDRKGYTF.

This sequence joins TRBV7-3 and TRBJ1-5. The germline V gene has CDR1 SGHTA and CDR2 FQGTGA. CDR3 length: 13 amino acids. The CDR3 reads CASSKNRNQPQHF.

The chain has TRBV20-1 and TRBJ2-7; as DNA is missing, the TRBD2 call by TCRdb cannot be tested. This CDR3 contains 18 residues. Germline CDR1 reads DFQATT; CDR2 reads SNEGSKA (reference sequence). The CDR3: CSARPKPSDGGGYYEQYF.

The chain links TRBV27 to TRBJ2-3; the TCRdb call, TRBD1, lacks DNA for checking. The length of the CDR3 is 14 residues. CDR1 is MNHEY and CDR2 is SMNVEV in the germline V gene (reference sequence). The CDR3 reads CASSLAGTSWTQYF.

This sequence joins TRBV7-2 and TRBJ1-3; TCRdb's D call, TRBD1, is unchecked because there is no DNA. Germline V gives CDR1 SGHTA, CDR2 FQGNSA. The CDR3 length is 14 residues. CDR3 in amino acids: CASSLGTTRNTIYF.

The V and J genes are TRBV19 and TRBJ2-2; TCRdb outputs TRBD1, but without DNA this stays unchecked. The CDR3 covers 15 residues. CDR1 is LNHDA and CDR2 is SQIVND in the germline V gene (reference sequence). CDR3 in amino acids: CASSTGQIRTGELFF. The variable domain in full, with the rest retrieved from reference TRBV19 and TRBJ2-2, is DGGITQSPKYLFRKEGQNVTLSCEQNLNHDAMYWYRQDPGQGLRLIYYSQIVNDFQKGDIAEGYSVSREKKESFPLTVTSAQKNPTAFYLCASSTGQIRTGELFFGEGSRLTVL.

J is TRBJ2-5 and V is TRBV6-2 or TRBV6-3; absent DNA, TCRdb's TRBD2 call cannot be checked. The V gene's germline CDR1 is MNHEY and CDR2 SVGEGT. This CDR3 has 16 amino acids. CDR3 loop: CASSSTGRGNQETQYF.

The chain has TRBV11-2 and TRBJ2-7; TCRdb's D call of TRBD1 is untestable without DNA. The germline V gene has CDR1 SGHAT and CDR2 FQNNGV. The CDR3 is made up of 21 amino acids. The CDR3 sequence: CASSLVILTSDRRKSSYEQYF.

Judged by frequency, this clonotype is medium-sized. V gene TRBV28 combines with J gene TRBJ1-2. The CDR3 has 13 residues. CDR1 and CDR2 from the germline V gene are MDHEN and SYDVKM. The CDR3 is CASSSALNYGYTF.

The chain's CDR3 is CASSVTSTDTQYF. The chain couples TRBV9 to TRBJ2-3. CDR3 length: 13 amino acids. Germline lookup yields CDR1 SGDLS and CDR2 YYNGEE. Using reference TRBV9 and TRBJ2-3 for the parts outside the CDR3, the full variable domain is DSGVTQTPKHLITATGQRVTLRCSPRSGDLSVYWYQQSLDQGLQFLIQYYNGEERAKGNILERFSAQQFPDLHSELNLSSLELGDSALYFCASSVTSTDTQYFGPGTRLTVL.

This chain links TRBV29-1 with TRBJ2-7; TCRdb picks TRBD1, but there is no DNA to check that call. The germline V gene encodes CDR1 SQVTM and CDR2 ANQGSEA. This CDR3 comprises 13 residues. CDR3 protein: CSVKEGVSYEQYF.

The gene calls are TRBV5-1 and TRBJ2-7; as DNA is missing, the TRBD1 call by TCRdb cannot be tested. The CDR3 sequence is 14 residues long. Germline CDR1 is SGHRS and CDR2 is YFSETQ. The CDR3 here is CASSPPGQGYEQYF.

CDR3: CASSLRRDPEGDTQYF. The chain couples TRBV11-2 to TRBJ2-3; checking the TCRdb D call of TRBD1 is not possible without DNA. CDR3 length: 16 residues. Germline V gene sequence: CDR1 SGHAT, CDR2 FQNNGV. The full variable domain, with the rest looked up from reference TRBV11-2 and TRBJ2-3, is EAGVAQSPRYKIIEKRQSVAFWCNPISGHATLYWYQQILGQGPKLLIQFQNNGVVDDSQLPKDRFSAERLKGVDSTLKIQPAKLEDSAVYLCASSLRRDPEGDTQYFGPGTRLTVL.

The rearrangement joins TRBV7-9 to TRBJ2-3. Germline loops: CDR1 SEHNR, CDR2 FQNEAQ (reference sequence). This CDR3 is built from 14 residues. The CDR3 here is CASSLGSLTDTQYF.

The chain links TRBV6-5 to TRBJ1-5; there is no DNA to check the TCRdb D call of TRBD1. Germline values: CDR1 MNHEY, CDR2 SVGAGI. This CDR3 has 15 amino acids. Here the CDR3 reads CASSYSGHINQPQHF.

This chain links TRBV4-2 with TRBJ1-3; TCRdb's D call, TRBD1, is unchecked because there is no DNA. The CDR3 is 15 amino acids. CDR1 is LGHNA and CDR2 is YNFKEQ in the germline V gene. The CDR3 is CASSQAGRDGNTIYF.

Here the CDR3 reads CASSYDRIRSTEAFF. This chain links TRBV11-2 with TRBJ1-1; TCRdb proposes TRBD1, but this gene call is untestable without DNA. CDR1 is SGHAT, CDR2 FQNNGV, per germline. This CDR3 has 15 amino acids.

This rearrangement joins TRBV9 to TRBJ2-1. The CDR3 is 13 amino acids. Germline CDR1 SGDLS, CDR2 YYNGEE. The chain's CDR3 is CASSVTSSAEQFF.

The gene calls are TRBV20-1 and TRBJ1-4; no DNA is available, so the TRBD1 call from TCRdb remains unchecked. Germline values: CDR1 DFQATT, CDR2 SNEGSKA (reference sequence). The CDR3 is made up of 13 amino acids. Here the CDR3 reads CSAITGGNEKLFF.

The chain employs TRBV6-1 and TRBJ2-7; TCRdb reports TRBD1, a call that lacks DNA to check it against. The CDR3 contains 15 residues. CDR1 and CDR2 (germline): MNHNS, SASEGT. The CDR3 sequence: CASSTGGPHNYEQYF.

The chain uses TRBV5-1 and TRBJ1-2; no DNA is available, so the TRBD1 call from TCRdb remains unchecked. There are 15 residues in the CDR3. CDR1 is SGHRS, CDR2 YFSETQ, per germline. CDR3 sequence: CASSVGGGSNYGYTF. The full variable domain, its missing parts supplied by reference TRBV5-1 and TRBJ1-2, is KAGVTQTPRYLIKTRGQQVTLSCSPISGHRSVSWYQQTPGQGLQFLFEYFSETQRNKGNFPGRFSGRQFSNSRSEMNVSTLELGDSALYLCASSVGGGSNYGYTFGSGTRLTVV.

The chain combines TRBV5-1 with TRBJ1-1; TCRdb picks TRBD1, but there is no DNA to check that call. There are 15 residues in the CDR3. CDR1 is SGHRS, CDR2 YFSETQ, per germline. The CDR3 loop reads CASSLGPGSGLVAFF.

The rearrangement links TRBV24-1 to TRBJ1-5; TCRdb selects TRBD1, and the lack of DNA leaves this call unchecked. The V gene's germline CDR1 is KGHDR and CDR2 SFDVKD. CDR3 length: 15 amino acids. CDR3 sequence reads: CATSDGDPTGQPQHF.

The chain combines TRBV7-8 with TRBJ2-5; TCRdb reports TRBD1, a call that lacks DNA to check it against. Germline V gives CDR1 SGHVS, CDR2 FQNEAQ. The length of the CDR3 is 16 residues. CDR3 amino acids: CASGLFPGQGTETQYF.